The clone carrying this TCR beta chain was found once. Its antigen is not identified. Pooling of second doses given at about 4 or about 12 weeks was done. Repertoires were generated with immunoSEQ multiplex PCR, while TCRdb's copy carries only in-frame clones and drops some. The sample consists of hundreds of thousands of clones, almost 95% of them appearing once. The V segment lost 6 bases and the J segment 6 bases; nucleotides outside the gene matches: 17. The CDR3 contains 18 residues. The V gene's germline CDR1 is KGHDR and CDR2 SFDVKD. This record belongs to a study of T cell responses to AZD1222 COVID-19 vaccine. Study findings and constraints: Reports say nearly half of spike-specific TCRs go after unmutated variant regions. There were repertoire samples only from the period after the peak T cell response. AZD1222 recipients seropositive at baseline numbered only 5 or 6.

The specimen was peripheral blood, collected 28 days after the second AZD1222 dose. This chain connects TRBV24-1 to TRBJ2-1; TRBD2 matches at 9 bases. The clonotype originates from an adult who received the AZD1222 COVID-19 vaccine. The CDR3 reads CATSRGAGGGMLPNEQFF. The CDR3 region has the DNA TGTGCCACCAGTCGCGGGGCGGGAGGGGGCATGCTACCCAATGAGCAGTTCTTC.